This TCR beta chain is drawn from a study of liver allograft versus peripheral blood T cells. Whole-study context: Transplanted livers held T cell receptor repertoires, and these were compared with repertoires in recipients' peripheral blood. Study results and caveats: Reportedly, the T cell receptor repertoires present inside liver allografts differed from those in peripheral blood.

From the reads, TCRdb called clonotypes with MiXCR, one entry per CDR3 protein. The repertoire holds several thousand distinct CDR3 sequences, with around 21% as singletons. Germline CDR1 SGHAT, CDR2 FQNNGV. The V end lost 1 base, the J end lost 1 base, and 22 bases lay between the germline ends. The CDR3 is 19 residues long. This clonotype is medium-sized in the sample. The antigen is unknown. The receptor was isolated from a human patient who had a liver transplant. A share of the T cells may be of graft donor origin. The chain is built from TRBV11-2 and TRBJ1-2; D is possibly TRBD1 (6 bases). The CDR3 region has the DNA TGTGCCAGCAGCTTAGTGGTTACAGGGAAAGACTTATTTAACTATGGCTACACCTTC. This sequence encodes CASSLVVTGKDLFNYGYTF.